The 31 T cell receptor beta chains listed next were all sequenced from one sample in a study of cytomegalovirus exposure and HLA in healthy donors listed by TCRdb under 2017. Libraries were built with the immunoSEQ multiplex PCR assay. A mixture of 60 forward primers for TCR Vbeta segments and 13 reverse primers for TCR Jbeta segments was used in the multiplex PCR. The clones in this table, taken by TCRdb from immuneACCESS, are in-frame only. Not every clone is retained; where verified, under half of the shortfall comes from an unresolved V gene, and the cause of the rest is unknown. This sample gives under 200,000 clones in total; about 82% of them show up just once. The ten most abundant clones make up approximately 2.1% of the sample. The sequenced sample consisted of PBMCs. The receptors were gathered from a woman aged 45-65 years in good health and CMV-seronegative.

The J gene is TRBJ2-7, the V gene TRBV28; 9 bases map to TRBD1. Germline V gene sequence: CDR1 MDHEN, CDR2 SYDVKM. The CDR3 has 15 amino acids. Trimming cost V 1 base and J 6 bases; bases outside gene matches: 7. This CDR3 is CASSLLPGQGLEQYF. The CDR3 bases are TGTGCCAGCAGTTTATTACCGGGACAGGGACTCGAGCAGTACTTC.

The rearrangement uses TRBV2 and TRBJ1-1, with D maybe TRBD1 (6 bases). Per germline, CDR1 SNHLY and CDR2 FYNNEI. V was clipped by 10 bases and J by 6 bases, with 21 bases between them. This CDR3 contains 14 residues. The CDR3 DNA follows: TGTGCCACTAAAGGGGGTGGATCGAGGGCTGAAGCTTTCTTT. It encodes CATKGGGSRAEAFF.

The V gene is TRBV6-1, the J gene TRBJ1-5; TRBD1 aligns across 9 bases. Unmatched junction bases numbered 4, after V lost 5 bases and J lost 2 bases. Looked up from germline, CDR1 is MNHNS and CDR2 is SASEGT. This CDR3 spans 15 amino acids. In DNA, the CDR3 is TGTGCCAGCAGTTTCGACAGGGGGGGCAATCAGCCCCAGCATTTT. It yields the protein CASSFDRGGNQPQHF.

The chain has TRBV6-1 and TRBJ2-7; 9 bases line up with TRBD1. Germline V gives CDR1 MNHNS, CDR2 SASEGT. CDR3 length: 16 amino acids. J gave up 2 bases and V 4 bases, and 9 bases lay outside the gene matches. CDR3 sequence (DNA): TGTGCCAGCAGTGGGGGGACAGGGCTTTCAACCTACGAGCAGTACTTC. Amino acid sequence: CASSGGTGLSTYEQYF.

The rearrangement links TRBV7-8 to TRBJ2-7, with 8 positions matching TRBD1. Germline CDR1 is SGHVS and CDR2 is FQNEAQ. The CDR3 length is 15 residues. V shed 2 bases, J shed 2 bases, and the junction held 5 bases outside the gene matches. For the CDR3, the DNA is TGTGCCAGCAGCTTAAGCCGGGACAGGACCTACGAGCAGTACTTC. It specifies CASSLSRDRTYEQYF.

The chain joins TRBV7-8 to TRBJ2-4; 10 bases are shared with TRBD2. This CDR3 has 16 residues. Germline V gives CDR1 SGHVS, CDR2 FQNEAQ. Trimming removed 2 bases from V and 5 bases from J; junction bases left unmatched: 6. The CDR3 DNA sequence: TGTGCCAGCAGCTTACTCGTGCTAGCGGGGGAAAACATTCAGTACTTC. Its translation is CASSLLVLAGENIQYF.

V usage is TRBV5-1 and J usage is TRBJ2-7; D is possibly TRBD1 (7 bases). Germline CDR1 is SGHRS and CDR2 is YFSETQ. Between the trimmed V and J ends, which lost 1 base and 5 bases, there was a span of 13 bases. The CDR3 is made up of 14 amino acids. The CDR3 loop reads CASSLRRGLHEQYF. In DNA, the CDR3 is TGCGCCAGCAGCTTGAGGAGGGGGCTCCACGAGCAGTACTTC.

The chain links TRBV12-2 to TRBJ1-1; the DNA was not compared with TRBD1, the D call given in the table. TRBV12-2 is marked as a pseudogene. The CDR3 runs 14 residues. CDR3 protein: CASRLGLLQREAFF. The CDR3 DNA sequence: TGTGCAAGTCGCTTGGGGCTTTTACAGCGTGAAGCTTTCTTT.

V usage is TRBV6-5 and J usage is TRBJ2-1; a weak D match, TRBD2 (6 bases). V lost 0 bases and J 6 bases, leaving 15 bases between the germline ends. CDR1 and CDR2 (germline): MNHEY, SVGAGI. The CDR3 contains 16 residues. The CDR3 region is CASSYSGRERRNEQFF. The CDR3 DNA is TGTGCCAGCAGTTACTCAGGACGGGAGCGGCGCAATGAGCAGTTCTTC.

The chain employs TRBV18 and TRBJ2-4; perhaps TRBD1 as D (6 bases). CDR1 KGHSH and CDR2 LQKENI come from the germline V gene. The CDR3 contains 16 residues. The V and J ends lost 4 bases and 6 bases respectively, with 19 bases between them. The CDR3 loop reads CASSRIQGQSGNIQYF. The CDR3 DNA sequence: TGTGCCAGCTCACGAATACAGGGTCAATCAGGAAACATTCAGTACTTC. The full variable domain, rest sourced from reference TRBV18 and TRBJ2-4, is NAGVMQNPRHLVRRRGQEARLRCSPMKGHSHVYWYRQLPEEGLKFMVYLQKENIIDESGMPKERFSAEFPKEGPSILRIQQVVRGDSAAYFCASSRIQGQSGNIQYFGAGTRLSVL.

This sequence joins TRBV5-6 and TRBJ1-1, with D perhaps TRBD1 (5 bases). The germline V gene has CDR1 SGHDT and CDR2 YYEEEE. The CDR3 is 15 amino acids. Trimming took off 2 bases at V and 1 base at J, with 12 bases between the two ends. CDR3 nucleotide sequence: TGTGCCAGCAGCTTAGTGGGGCGACCGAACACTGAAGCTTTCTTT. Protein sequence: CASSLVGRPNTEAFF.

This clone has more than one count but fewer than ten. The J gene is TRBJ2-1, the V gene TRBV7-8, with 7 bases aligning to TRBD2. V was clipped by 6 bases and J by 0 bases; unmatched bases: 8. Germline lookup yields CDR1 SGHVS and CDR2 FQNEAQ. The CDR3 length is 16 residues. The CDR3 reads CASSFEAGSSYNEQFF. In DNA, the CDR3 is TGTGCCAGCAGTTTTGAAGCGGGGAGCTCCTACAATGAGCAGTTCTTC.

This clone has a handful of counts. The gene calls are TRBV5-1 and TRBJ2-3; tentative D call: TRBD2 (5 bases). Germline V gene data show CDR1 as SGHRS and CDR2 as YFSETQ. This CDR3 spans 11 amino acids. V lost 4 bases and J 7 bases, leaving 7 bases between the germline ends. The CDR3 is CASSIGNTQYF. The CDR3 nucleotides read TGCGCCAGCAGCATCGGGAATACGCAGTATTTT.

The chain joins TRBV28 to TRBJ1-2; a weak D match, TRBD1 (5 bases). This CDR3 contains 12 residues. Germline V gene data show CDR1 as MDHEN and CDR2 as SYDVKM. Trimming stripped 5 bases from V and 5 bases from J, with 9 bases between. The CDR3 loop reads CASSPTGYGYTF. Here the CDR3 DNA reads TGTGCCAGCAGTCCTACAGGTTATGGCTACACCTTC.

CDR3 sequence: CASSPGGYEQYF. The DNA of the CDR3 is TGTGCCAGCAGCCCAGGAGGGTACGAGCAGTACTTC. The chain is built from TRBV21-1 and TRBJ2-7; whether TRBD2, the table's D call, matches the DNA was not checked. TRBV21-1 is designated a pseudogene. The CDR3 totals 12 residues.

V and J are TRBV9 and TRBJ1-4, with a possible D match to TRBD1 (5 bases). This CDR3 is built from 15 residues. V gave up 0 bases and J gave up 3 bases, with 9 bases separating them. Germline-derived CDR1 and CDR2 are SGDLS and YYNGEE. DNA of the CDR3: TGTGCCAGCAGCGTAGTTCCAGGGCCTAATGAAAAACTGTTTTTT. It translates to CASSVVPGPNEKLFF.

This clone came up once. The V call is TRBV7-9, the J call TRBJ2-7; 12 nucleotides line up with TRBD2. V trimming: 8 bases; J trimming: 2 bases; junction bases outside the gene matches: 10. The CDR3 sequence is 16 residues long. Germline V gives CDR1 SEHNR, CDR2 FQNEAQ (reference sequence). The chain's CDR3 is CASGPQTSGSPYEQYF. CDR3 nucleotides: TGTGCCAGCGGCCCCCAGACTAGCGGGAGCCCCTACGAGCAGTACTTC. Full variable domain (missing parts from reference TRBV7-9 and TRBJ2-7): DTGVSQNPRHKITKRGQNVTFRCDPISEHNRLYWYRQTLGQGPEFLTYFQNEAQLEKSRLLSDRFSAERPKGSFSTLEIQRTEQGDSAMYLCASGPQTSGSPYEQYFGPGTRLTVT.

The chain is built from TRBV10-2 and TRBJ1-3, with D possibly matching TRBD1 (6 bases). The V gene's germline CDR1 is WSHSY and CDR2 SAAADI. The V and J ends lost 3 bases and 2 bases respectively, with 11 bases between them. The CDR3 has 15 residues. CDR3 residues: CASSEQGSPGNTIYF. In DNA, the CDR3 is TGCGCCAGCAGTGAACAGGGTAGTCCTGGAAACACCATATATTTT.

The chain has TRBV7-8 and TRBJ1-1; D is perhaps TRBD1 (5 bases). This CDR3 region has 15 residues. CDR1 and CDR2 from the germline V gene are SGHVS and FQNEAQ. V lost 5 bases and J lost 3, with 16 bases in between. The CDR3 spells CASSQSGQGHTEAFF. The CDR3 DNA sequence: TGTGCCAGCAGCCAGAGCGGGCAGGGACACACTGAAGCTTTCTTT.

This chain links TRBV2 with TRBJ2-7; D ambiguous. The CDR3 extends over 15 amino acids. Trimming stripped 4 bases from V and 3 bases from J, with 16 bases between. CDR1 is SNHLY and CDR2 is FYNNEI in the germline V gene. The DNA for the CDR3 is TGTGCCAGCAGTGGACCGGGTCCCGCAGACTACGAGCAGTACTTC. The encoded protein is CASSGPGPADYEQYF.

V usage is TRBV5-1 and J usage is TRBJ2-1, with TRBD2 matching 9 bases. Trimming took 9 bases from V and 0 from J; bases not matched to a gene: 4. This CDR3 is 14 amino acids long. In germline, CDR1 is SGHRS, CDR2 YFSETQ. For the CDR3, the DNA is TGCGCCACCAGACTAGCGGTCTCCTACAATGAGCAGTTCTTC. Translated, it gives CATRLAVSYNEQFF.

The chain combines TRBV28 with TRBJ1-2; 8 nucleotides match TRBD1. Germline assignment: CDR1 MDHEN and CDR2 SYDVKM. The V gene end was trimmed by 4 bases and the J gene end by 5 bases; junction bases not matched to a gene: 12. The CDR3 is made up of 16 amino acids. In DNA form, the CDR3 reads TGTGCCAGCAGTTCCGGGACAGGAACATCTCGATATGGCTACACCTTC. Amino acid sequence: CASSSGTGTSRYGYTF.

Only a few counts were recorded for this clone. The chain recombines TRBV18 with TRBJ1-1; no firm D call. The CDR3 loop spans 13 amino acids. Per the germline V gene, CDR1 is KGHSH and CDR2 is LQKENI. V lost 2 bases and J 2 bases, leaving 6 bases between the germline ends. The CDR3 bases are TGTGCCAGCTCACCAGGAGACAACACTGAAGCTTTCTTT. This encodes CASSPGDNTEAFF.

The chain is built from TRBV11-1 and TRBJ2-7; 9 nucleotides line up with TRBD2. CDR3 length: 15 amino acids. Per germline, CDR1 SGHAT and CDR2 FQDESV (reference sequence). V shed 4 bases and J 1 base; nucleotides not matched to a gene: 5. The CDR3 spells CASSSSSGMSYEQYF. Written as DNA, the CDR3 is TGTGCCAGCAGCTCCTCTAGCGGGATGTCCTACGAGCAGTACTTC.

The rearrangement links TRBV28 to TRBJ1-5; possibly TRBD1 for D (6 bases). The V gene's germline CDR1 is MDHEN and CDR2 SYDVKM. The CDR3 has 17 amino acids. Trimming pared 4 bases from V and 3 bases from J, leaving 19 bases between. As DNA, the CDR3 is TGTGCCAGCAGTTCAGACAGGAGCCACTACCTCAATCAGCCCCAGCATTTT. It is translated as CASSSDRSHYLNQPQHF. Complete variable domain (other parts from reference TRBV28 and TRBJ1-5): DVKVTQSSRYLVKRTGEKVFLECVQDMDHENMFWYRQDPGLGLRLIYFSYDVKMKEKGDIPEGYSVSREKKERFSLILESASTNQTSMYLCASSSDRSHYLNQPQHFGDGTRLSIL.

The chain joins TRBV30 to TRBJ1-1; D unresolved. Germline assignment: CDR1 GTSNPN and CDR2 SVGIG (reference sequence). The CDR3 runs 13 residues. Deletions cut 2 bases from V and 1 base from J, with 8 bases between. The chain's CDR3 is CAWSLTWNTEAFF. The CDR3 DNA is TGTGCCTGGAGTCTCACTTGGAACACTGAAGCTTTCTTT.

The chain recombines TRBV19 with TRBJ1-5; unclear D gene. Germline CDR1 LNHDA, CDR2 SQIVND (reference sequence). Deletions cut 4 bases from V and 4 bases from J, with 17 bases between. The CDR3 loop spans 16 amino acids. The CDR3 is CASSTTVVLQNQPQHF. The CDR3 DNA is TGTGCCAGTAGTACAACCGTTGTCCTTCAGAATCAGCCCCAGCATTTT.

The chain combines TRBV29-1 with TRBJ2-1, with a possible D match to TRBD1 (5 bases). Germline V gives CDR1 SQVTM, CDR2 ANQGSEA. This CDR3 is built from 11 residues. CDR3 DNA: TGCAAAGGGGATTCCTACAATGAGCAGTTCTTC. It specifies CKGDSYNEQFF.

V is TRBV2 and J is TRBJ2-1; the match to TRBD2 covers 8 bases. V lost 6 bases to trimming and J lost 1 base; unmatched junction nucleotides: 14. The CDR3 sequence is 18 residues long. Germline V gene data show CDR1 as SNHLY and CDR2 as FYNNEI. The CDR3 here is CASRRYGSVAGSYNEQFF. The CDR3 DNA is TGTGCCAGCAGGAGATATGGTTCCGTAGCGGGGTCCTACAATGAGCAGTTCTTC.

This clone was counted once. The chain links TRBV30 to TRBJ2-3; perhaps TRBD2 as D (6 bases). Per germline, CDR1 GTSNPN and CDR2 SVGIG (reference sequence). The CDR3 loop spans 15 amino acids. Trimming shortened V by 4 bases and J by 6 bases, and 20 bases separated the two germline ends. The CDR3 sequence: CAWIDTGLNRDTQYF. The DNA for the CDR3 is TGTGCCTGGATCGACACCGGACTAAATAGGGATACGCAGTATTTT.

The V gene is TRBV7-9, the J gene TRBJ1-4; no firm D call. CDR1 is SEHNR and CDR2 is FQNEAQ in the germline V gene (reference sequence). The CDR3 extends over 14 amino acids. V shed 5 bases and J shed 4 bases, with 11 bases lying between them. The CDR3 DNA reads TGTGCCAGCAGCGATGGACTGATTAATGAAAAACTGTTTTTT. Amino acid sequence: CASSDGLINEKLFF.